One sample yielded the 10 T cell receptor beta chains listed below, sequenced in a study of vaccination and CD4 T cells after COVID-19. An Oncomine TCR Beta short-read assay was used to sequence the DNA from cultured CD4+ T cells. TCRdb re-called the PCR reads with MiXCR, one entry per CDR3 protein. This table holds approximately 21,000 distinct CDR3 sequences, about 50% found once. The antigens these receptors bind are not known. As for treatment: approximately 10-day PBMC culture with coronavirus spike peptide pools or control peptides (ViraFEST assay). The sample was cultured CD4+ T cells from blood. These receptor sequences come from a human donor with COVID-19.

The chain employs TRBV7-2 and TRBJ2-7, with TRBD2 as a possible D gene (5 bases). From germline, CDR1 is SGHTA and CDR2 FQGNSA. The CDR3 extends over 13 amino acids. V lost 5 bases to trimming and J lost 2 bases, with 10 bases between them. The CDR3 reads CASSATGTYEQYF. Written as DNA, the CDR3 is TGTGCCAGCAGCGCGACCGGGACCTACGAGCAGTACTTC.

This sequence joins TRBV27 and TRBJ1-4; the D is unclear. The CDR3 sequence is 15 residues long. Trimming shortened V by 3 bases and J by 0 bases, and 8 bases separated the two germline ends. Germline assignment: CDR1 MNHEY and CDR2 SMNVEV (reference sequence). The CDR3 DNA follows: TGTGCCAGCAGTTTCCAGCTTGCAACTAATGAAAAACTGTTTTTT. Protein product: CASSFQLATNEKLFF.

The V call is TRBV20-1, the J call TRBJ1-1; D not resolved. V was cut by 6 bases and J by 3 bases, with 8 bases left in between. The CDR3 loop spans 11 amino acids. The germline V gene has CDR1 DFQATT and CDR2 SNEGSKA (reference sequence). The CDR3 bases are TGCAGTGCAGGGCCCCACACTGAAGCTTTCTTT. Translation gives CSAGPHTEAFF.

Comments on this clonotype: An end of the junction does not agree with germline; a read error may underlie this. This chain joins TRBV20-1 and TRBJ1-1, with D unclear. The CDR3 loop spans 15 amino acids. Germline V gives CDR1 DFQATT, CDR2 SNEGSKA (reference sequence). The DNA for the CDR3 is TGCAGTGCTAGAATTTCGGCGGTGTCGAACATTGAAGCTTTCTTT. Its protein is CSARISAVSNIEAFF.

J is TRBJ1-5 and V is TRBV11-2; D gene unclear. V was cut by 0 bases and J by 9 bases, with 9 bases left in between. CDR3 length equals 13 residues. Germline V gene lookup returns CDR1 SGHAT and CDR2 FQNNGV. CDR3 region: CASSLDRFSPQHF. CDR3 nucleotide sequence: TGTGCCAGCAGCTTAGACCGATTTTCGCCCCAGCATTTT.

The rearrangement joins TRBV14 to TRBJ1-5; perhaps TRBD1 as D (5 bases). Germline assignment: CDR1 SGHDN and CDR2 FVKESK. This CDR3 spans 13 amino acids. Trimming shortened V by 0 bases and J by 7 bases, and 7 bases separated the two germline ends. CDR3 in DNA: TGTGCCAGCAGCCAAGATCGGGGGCAGCCCCAGCATTTT. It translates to CASSQDRGQPQHF.

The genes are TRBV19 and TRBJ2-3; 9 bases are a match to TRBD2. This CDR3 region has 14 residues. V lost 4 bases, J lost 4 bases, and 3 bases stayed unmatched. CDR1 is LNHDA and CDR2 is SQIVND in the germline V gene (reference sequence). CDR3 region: CASSTSGVADTQYF. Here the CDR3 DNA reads TGTGCCAGTAGTACTAGCGGGGTAGCAGATACGCAGTATTTT.

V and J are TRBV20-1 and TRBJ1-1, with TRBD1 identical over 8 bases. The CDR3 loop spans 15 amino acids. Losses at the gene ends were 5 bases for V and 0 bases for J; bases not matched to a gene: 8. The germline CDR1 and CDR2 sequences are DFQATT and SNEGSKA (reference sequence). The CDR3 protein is CSAGQGRGMNTEAFF. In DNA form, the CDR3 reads TGCAGTGCTGGACAGGGTCGGGGGATGAACACTGAAGCTTTCTTT.

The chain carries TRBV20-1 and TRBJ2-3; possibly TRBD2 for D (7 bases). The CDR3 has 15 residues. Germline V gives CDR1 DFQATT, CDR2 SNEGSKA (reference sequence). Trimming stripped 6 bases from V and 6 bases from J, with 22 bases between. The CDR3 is CSAGRAAGAGDTQYF. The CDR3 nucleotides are TGCAGTGCCGGACGGGCTGCGGGGGCGGGGGATACGCAGTATTTT.

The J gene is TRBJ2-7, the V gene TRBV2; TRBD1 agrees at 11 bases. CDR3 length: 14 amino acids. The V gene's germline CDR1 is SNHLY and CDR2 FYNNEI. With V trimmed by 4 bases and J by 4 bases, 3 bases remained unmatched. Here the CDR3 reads CASSGGQGAYEQYF. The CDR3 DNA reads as TGTGCCAGCAGTGGTGGACAGGGGGCTTACGAGCAGTACTTC.